A single sample gave rise to the 10 T cell receptor beta chains below, sequenced in a study of blood T cell repertoires in COVID-19 (dated by TCRdb to the early 2020s). Library prep was done by the immunoSEQ multiplex PCR assay. TCRdb took over this immuneACCESS table, retaining in-frame rearrangements with V and J assigned. Such tables are incomplete; in checked studies, under half of the missing clones stem from an unresolved V gene, and the remainder is unexplained. In this sample the table shows more than 250,000 clones, 70% to 90% of which occur a single time. The ten largest make up around 4.5% of the sample. The sequencing input was peripheral blood. The receptors were gathered from a man in his fifties or sixties who had recovered from COVID-19.

The rearrangement joins TRBV5-1 to TRBJ2-4; TRBD2 aligns across 8 bases. Trimming took 3 bases from V and 7 from J; bases not matched to a gene: 9. The germline gives CDR1 SGHRS, CDR2 YFSETQ. The CDR3 consists of 15 residues. CDR3 in DNA: TGCGCCAGCAGCTCCCAAGCGGGGGTTGGGAACATTCAGTACTTC. Encoded protein: CASSSQAGVGNIQYF.

This chain joins TRBV19 and TRBJ1-1; D gene unclear. Germline values: CDR1 LNHDA, CDR2 SQIVND (reference sequence). V lost 7 bases to trimming and J lost 7 bases, with 16 bases between them. There are 13 residues in the CDR3. The CDR3, as DNA: TGTGCCAGTACCTACGACATCCGGGGTGAAGCTTTCTTT. It is translated as CASTYDIRGEAFF.

In DNA form, the CDR3 reads TGTGCCAGCGAGGCGGAAATGAACACTGAAGCTTTCTTT. Residues: CASEAEMNTEAFF. The chain is built from TRBV2 and TRBJ1-1; the D is unclear. CDR1 is SNHLY, CDR2 FYNNEI, per germline. This CDR3 is 13 amino acids long. V lost 8 bases and J 0 bases, leaving 10 bases between the germline ends.

The chain has TRBV6-1 and TRBJ2-1; 11 positions match TRBD2. CDR3 size: 17 residues. With 4 bases clipped from V and 7 bases from J, the junction kept 12 bases outside the gene matches. The germline V gene has CDR1 MNHNS and CDR2 SASEGT. DNA of the CDR3: TGTGCCAGCAGTGGCCATCTGGGTAGCGGGGGGGCGAATGAGCAGTTCTTC. It encodes CASSGHLGSGGANEQFF.

The rearrangement uses TRBV9 and TRBJ2-7; TRBD2 agrees at 7 bases. This CDR3 is 15 amino acids long. V trimming: 7 bases; J trimming: 5 bases; junction bases outside the gene matches: 15. Germline CDR1 reads SGDLS; CDR2 reads YYNGEE. The DNA of the CDR3 is TGTGCCAGCGGGGAGGGTGGGGTCCCAGGGCACGAGCAGTACTTC. It yields the protein CASGEGGVPGHEQYF.

The V call is TRBV3-1 (or the pseudogene TRBV3-2), the J call TRBJ2-7, with 13 positions matching TRBD2. Germline loops: CDR1 LGHDT, CDR2 YNNKEL (reference sequence). This CDR3 contains 16 residues. V trimming: 5 bases; J trimming: 2 bases; junction bases outside the gene matches: 6. The CDR3 coding sequence is TGTGCCAGCAGCTCAACCGGGACTAGCGGGACCTACGAGCAGTACTTC. This translates into CASSSTGTSGTYEQYF.

This rearrangement joins TRBV29-1 to TRBJ1-2; D is ambiguous. Between the trimmed V and J ends, which lost 6 bases and 6 bases, there was a span of 20 bases. Germline V gene data show CDR1 as SQVTM and CDR2 as ANQGSEA. The CDR3 extends over 14 amino acids. CDR3 in DNA: TGCAGCGTCGACCGGGTTTTAAGTCCTAATGGCTACACCTTC. This translates into CSVDRVLSPNGYTF.

The chain couples TRBV19 to TRBJ1-2; 7 nucleotides line up with TRBD1. The CDR3 contains 13 residues. The J segment lost 8 bases and the V segment lost 3 bases, leaving 6 bases of the junction unmatched. CDR1 LNHDA and CDR2 SQIVND come from the germline V gene (reference sequence). The CDR3 loop is CASSIDRDGGYTF. CDR3 coding DNA: TGTGCCAGTAGTATCGACAGGGATGGCGGCTACACCTTC.

The chain combines TRBV29-1 with TRBJ2-7, with TRBD1 identical over 7 bases. With V trimmed by 1 base and J by 7 bases, 7 bases remained unmatched. CDR3 length: 13 residues. Germline V CDR1 and CDR2: SQVTM, ANQGSEA. In DNA form, the CDR3 reads TGCAGCGTTGAAGGACAGGGAGTGTGGGAGCAGTACTTC. Translation gives CSVEGQGVWEQYF.

The V gene is TRBV7-2, the J gene TRBJ2-2; 7 bases agree with TRBD2. J lost 5 bases, V lost 5 bases, and 8 bases had no gene match. The length of the CDR3 is 15 residues. The V gene's germline CDR1 is SGHTA and CDR2 FQGNSA. CDR3 protein: CASSPPRGSTGELFF. DNA of the CDR3: TGTGCCAGCAGCCCTCCGCGGGGGTCGACCGGGGAGCTGTTTTTT.